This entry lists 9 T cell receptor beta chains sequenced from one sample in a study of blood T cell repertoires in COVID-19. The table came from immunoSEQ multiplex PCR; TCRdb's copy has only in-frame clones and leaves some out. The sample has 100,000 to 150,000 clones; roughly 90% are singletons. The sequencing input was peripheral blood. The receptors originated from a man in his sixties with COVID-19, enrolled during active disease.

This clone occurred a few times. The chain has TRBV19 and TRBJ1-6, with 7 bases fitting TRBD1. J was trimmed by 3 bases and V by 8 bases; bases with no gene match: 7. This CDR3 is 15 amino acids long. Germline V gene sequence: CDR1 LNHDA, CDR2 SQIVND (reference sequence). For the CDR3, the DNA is TGTGCCAGTCAAGGAGGGACAGTCTATAATTCACCCCTCCACTTT. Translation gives CASQGGTVYNSPLHF.

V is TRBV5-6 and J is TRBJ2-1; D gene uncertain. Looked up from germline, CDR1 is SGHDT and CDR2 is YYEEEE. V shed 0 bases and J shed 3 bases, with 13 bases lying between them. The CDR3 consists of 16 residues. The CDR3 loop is CASSLVTATNYNEQFF. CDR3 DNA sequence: TGTGCCAGCAGCTTGGTAACTGCTACCAACTACAATGAGCAGTTCTTC. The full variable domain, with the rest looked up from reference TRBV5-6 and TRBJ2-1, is DAGVTQSPTHLIKTRGQQVTLRCSPKSGHDTVSWYQQALGQGPQFIFQYYEEEERQRGNFPDRFSGHQFPNYSSELNVNALLLGDSALYLCASSLVTATNYNEQFFGPGTRLTVL.

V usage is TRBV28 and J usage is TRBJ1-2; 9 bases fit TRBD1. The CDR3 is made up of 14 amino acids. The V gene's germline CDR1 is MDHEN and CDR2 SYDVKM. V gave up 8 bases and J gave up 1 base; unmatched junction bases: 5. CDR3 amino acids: CASRMDRGNYGYTF. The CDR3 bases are TGTGCCAGCCGAATGGACAGGGGTAACTATGGCTACACCTTC.

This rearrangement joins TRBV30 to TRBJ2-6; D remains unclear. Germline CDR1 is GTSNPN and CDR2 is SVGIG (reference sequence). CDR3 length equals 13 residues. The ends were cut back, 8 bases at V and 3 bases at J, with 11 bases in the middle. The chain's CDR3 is CALEPGGANVLTF. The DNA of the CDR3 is TGTGCCCTTGAACCGGGTGGGGCCAACGTCCTGACTTTC.

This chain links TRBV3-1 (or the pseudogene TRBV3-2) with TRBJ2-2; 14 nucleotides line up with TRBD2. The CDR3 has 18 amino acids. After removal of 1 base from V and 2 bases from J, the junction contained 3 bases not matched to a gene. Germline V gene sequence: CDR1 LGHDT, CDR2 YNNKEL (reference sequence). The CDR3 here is CASSQAGTSGGNTGELFF. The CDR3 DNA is TGTGCCAGCAGCCAAGCCGGGACTAGCGGGGGTAACACCGGGGAGCTGTTTTTT.

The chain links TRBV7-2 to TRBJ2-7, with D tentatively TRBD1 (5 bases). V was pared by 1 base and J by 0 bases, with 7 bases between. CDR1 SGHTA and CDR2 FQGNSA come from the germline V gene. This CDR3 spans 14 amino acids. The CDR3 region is CASSLGQFSYEQYF. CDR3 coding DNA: TGTGCCAGCAGCTTAGGACAGTTCTCCTACGAGCAGTACTTC.

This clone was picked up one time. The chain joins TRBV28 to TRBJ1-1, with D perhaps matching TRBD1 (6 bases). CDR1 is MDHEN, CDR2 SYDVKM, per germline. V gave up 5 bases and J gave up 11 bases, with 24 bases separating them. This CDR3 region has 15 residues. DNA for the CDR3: TGTGCCAGCAGTCAACTTGTCGGGGGGCGGACGTTGGCTTTCTTT. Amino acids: CASSQLVGGRTLAFF.

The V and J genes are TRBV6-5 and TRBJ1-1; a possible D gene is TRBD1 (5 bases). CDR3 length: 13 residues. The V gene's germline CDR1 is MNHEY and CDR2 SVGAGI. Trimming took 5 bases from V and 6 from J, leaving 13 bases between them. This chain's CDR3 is CASSMGRDSEAFF. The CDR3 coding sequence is TGTGCCAGCAGTATGGGGCGGGATTCTGAAGCTTTCTTT.

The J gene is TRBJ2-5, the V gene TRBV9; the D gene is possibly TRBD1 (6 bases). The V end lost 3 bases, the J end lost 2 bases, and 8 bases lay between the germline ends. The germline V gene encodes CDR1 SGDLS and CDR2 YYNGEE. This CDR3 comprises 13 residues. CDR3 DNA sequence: TGTGCCAGCAGCGGGGGGCTTCAAGAGACCCAGTACTTC. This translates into CASSGGLQETQYF.